A selection of T cell receptor beta chains follows, all from one sample in a study of molecular identifiers for immune sequencing clone quantification. TCRdb fed the PCR reads into MiXCR, producing one record per CDR3 protein. The sample shows about 640,000 distinct CDR3 sequences, approximately 20% of them seen only once. The specimen sequenced was naive CD8+ T cells from blood, with Jurkat cell RNA spiked in. These receptors were taken from a human donor in good health. Some libraries in this study had Jurkat cell RNA spiked in. Both conserved end residues are part of each CDR3. Each record gives: V gene, D gene, J gene, clone size, CDR3 protein, CDR3 DNA. D genes are given only for firm matches. Clone size is not always given. Where it is, it says once, few, many or a class for expanded clones.

V: TRBV20-1
D: NA
J: TRBJ2-7
size: many
CDR3: CSAREDYEQYF
DNA: TGCAGTGCGCGGGAAGACTACGAGCAGTACTTC

V: TRBV20-1
D: TRBD2
J: TRBJ2-1
size: many
CDR3: CSAKRRLAGVEEQFF
DNA: TGCAGTGCTAAACGAAGACTAGCGGGAGTGGAAGAGCAGTTCTTC

V: TRBV4-3
D: NA
J: TRBJ2-5
size: NA
CDR3: CASSRGLGGATQTQYF
DNA: TGCGCCAGCAGCCGAGGTTTGGGAGGCGCGACTCAGACCCAGTACTTC

V: TRBV6-2/TRBV6-3
D: NA
J: TRBJ2-7
size: many
CDR3: CASSYSAQGEQYF
DNA: TGTGCCAGCAGTTACTCGGCCCAGGGCGAGCAGTACTTC

V: TRBV19
D: TRBD1
J: TRBJ1-2
size: many
CDR3: CASGTGTATSGYTF
DNA: TGTGCCAGTGGAACCGGGACAGCTACTAGTGGCTACACCTTC

V: TRBV7-9
D: NA
J: TRBJ1-2
size: many
CDR3: CASSFGGAGYGYTF
DNA: TGTGCCAGCAGCTTCGGGGGCGCGGGCTATGGCTACACCTTC

V: TRBV19
D: TRBD1
J: TRBJ2-4
size: NA
CDR3: CASSGRTGERRHVNIQYF
DNA: TGTGCCAGTAGTGGCAGGACAGGAGAGAGACGCCATGTAAACATTCAGTACTTC

V: TRBV29-1
D: NA
J: TRBJ2-1
size: NA
CDR3: CSVVRQTYNEQFF
DNA: TGCAGCGTTGTTAGGCAAACCTACAATGAGCAGTTCTTC

V: TRBV2
D: NA
J: TRBJ1-5
size: many
CDR3: CASSDRFSNQPQHF
DNA: TGTGCCAGCAGTGATCGGTTCAGCAATCAGCCCCAGCATTTT

V: TRBV30
D: NA
J: TRBJ2-3
size: NA
CDR3: CAWSVQGNTQYF
DNA: TGTGCCTGGAGTGTGCAGGGAAATACGCAGTATTTT

V: TRBV6-2/TRBV6-3
D: TRBD2
J: TRBJ2-1
size: NA
CDR3: CASSYSADTWEAGGPHEQFF
DNA: TGTGCCAGCAGTTACTCGGCGGACACATGGGAGGCGGGGGGGCCGCATGAGCAGTTCTTC

V: TRBV29-1
D: TRBD2
J: TRBJ2-2
size: many
CDR3: CSVEWTSGRWAGELFF
DNA: TGCAGCGTTGAGTGGACTAGCGGGAGGTGGGCCGGGGAGCTGTTTTTT

V: TRBV27
D: TRBD2
J: TRBJ2-7
size: NA
CDR3: CASSLWGLEYEQYF
DNA: TGTGCCAGCAGTCTCTGGGGACTAGAATACGAGCAGTACTTC

V: TRBV11-2
D: NA
J: TRBJ2-7
size: NA
CDR3: CASSTSTITSYEQYF
DNA: TGTGCCAGCAGCACATCTACCATCACCTCCTACGAGCAGTACTTC

V: TRBV11-1
D: NA
J: TRBJ2-7
size: few
CDR3: CASSLARGYPYEQYF
DNA: TGTGCCAGCAGCTTAGCACGGGGGTACCCCTACGAGCAGTACTTC

V: TRBV18
D: NA
J: TRBJ2-1
size: many
CDR3: CASSPRPIRNEQFF
DNA: TGTGCCAGCTCACCCCGGCCGATACGAAATGAGCAGTTCTTC

V: TRBV19
D: TRBD1
J: TRBJ2-2
size: NA
CDR3: CASSNGWTGPGELFF
DNA: TGTGCCAGTAGTAACGGGTGGACAGGACCCGGGGAGCTGTTTTTT

V: TRBV9
D: TRBD2
J: TRBJ2-3
size: NA
CDR3: CASSVTSGRTDTQYF
DNA: TGTGCCAGCAGCGTGACTAGCGGGAGGACAGATACGCAGTATTTT

V: TRBV2
D: TRBD2
J: TRBJ2-1
size: many
CDR3: CASGTTDNEQFF
DNA: TGTGCCAGCGGGACTACCGACAATGAGCAGTTCTTC

V: TRBV27
D: NA
J: TRBJ2-3
size: many
CDR3: CASSSSIRRGQADTQYF
DNA: TGTGCCAGCAGTTCATCCATCCGGAGGGGGCAAGCAGATACGCAGTATTTT

V: TRBV16
D: NA
J: TRBJ1-3
size: NA
CDR3: CASSPPGAYISGNTIYF
DNA: TGTGCCAGCAGCCCCCCCGGTGCTTACATCTCTGGAAACACCATATATTTT

V: TRBV13
D: NA
J: TRBJ2-2
size: NA
CDR3: CASSSPLAAWPGELFF
DNA: TGTGCCAGCAGCTCCCCTCTCGCGGCGTGGCCTGGGGAGCTGTTTTTT

V: TRBV29-1
D: NA
J: TRBJ2-7
size: many
CDR3: CSVEWARVQYF
DNA: TGCAGCGTTGAGTGGGCAAGAGTGCAGTACTTC

V: TRBV4-1
D: NA
J: TRBJ1-1
size: many
CDR3: CASSPRGRGGAEAFF
DNA: TGCGCCAGCAGCCCACGTGGCAGGGGAGGTGCTGAAGCTTTCTTT

V: TRBV10-1
D: NA
J: TRBJ2-3
size: NA
CDR3: CARIILTHPFKNQSGTDTQYF
DNA: TGCGCCAGAATTATCCTTACCCATCCATTCAAGAATCAATCGGGCACAGATACGCAGTATTTT

V: TRBV5-6
D: TRBD1
J: TRBJ2-3
size: many
CDR3: CASSSPGGDYDTQYF
DNA: TGTGCCAGCAGCTCCCCAGGGGGCGATTACGATACGCAGTATTTT

V: TRBV5-6
D: NA
J: TRBJ1-1
size: many
CDR3: CASSLEGGPLRTNTEAFF
DNA: TGTGCCAGCAGCTTGGAAGGGGGTCCACTAAGGACGAACACTGAAGCTTTCTTT

V: TRBV24-1
D: NA
J: TRBJ2-3
size: few
CDR3: CATSEDPGGDTQYF
DNA: TGTGCCACCAGTGAGGACCCAGGAGGAGATACGCAGTATTTT